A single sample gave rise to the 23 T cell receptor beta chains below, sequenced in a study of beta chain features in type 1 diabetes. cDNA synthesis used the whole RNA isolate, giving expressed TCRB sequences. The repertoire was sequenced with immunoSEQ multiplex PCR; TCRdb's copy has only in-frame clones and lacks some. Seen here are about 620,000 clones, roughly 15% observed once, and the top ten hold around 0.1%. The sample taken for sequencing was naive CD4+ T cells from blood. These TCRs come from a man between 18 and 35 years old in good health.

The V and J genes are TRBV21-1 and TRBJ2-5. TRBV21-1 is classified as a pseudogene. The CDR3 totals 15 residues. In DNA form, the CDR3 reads TGTGCCAGCAGCATAGGGTCTGACAACCAAGAGACCCAGTACTTC. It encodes CASSIGSDNQETQYF.

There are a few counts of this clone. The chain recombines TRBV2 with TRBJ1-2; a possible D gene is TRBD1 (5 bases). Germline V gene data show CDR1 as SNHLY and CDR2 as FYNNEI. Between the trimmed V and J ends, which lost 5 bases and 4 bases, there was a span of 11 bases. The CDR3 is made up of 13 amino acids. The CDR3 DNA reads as TGTGCCAGCAGTCCCCAGGGTGTCTATGGCTACACCTTC. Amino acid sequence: CASSPQGVYGYTF.

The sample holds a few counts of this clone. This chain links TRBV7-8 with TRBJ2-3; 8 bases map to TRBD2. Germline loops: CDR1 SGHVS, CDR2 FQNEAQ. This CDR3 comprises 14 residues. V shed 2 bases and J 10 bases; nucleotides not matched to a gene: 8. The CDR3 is CASSLTPAAGAQYF. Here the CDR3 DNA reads TGTGCCAGCAGCTTAACCCCCGCAGCGGGGGCGCAGTATTTT.

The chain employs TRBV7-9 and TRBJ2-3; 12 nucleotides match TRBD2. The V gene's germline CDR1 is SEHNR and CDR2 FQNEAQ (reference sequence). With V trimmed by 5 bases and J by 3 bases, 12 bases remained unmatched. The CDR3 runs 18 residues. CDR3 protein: CASSNRLAGVGRTDTQYF. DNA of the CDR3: TGTGCCAGCAGCAACCGACTAGCGGGGGTGGGAAGAACAGATACGCAGTATTTT.

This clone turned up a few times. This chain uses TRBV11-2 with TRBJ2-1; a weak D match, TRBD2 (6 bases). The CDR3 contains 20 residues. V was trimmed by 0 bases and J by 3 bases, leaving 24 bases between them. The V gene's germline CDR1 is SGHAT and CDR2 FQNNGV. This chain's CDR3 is CASSLDGRLVLNRNYNEQFF. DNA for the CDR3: TGTGCCAGCAGCTTAGATGGGAGACTAGTCCTTAACCGAAACTACAATGAGCAGTTCTTC.

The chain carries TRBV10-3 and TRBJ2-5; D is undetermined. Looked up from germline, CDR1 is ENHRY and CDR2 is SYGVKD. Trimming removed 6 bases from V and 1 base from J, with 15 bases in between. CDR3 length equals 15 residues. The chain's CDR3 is CAISHATPFQETQYF. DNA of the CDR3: TGTGCCATCAGCCACGCGACTCCCTTCCAAGAGACCCAGTACTTC.

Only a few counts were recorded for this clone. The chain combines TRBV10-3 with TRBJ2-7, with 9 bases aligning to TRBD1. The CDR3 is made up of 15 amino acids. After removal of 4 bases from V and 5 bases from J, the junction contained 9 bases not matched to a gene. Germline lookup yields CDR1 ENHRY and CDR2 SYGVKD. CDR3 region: CAISVAGTGINEQYF. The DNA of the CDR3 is TGTGCCATCAGTGTCGCCGGGACAGGGATCAACGAGCAGTACTTC.

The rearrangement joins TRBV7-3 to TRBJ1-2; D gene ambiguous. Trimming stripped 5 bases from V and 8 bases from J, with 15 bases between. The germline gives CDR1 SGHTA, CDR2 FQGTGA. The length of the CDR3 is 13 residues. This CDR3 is CASSPGHLQGYTF. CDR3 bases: TGTGCCAGCAGCCCTGGCCATTTACAGGGCTACACCTTC. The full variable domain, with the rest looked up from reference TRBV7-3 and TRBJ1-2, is GAGVSQTPSNKVTEKGKYVELRCDPISGHTALYWYRQSLGQGPEFLIYFQGTGAADDSGLPNDRFFAVRPEGSVSTLKIQRTERGDSAVYLCASSPGHLQGYTFGSGTRLTVV.

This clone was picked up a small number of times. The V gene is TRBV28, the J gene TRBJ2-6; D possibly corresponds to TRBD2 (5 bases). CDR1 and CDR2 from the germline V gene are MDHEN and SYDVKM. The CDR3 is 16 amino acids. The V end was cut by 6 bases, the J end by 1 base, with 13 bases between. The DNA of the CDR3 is TGTGCCAGCAGGAAGCACGGACTTTCTGGGGCCAACGTCCTGACTTTC. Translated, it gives CASRKHGLSGANVLTF.

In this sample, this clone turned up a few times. CDR3 residues: CASSQSPPGLAGITQYF. CDR3 bases: TGTGCCAGCAGTCAAAGCCCCCCGGGACTAGCGGGAATCACCCAGTACTTC. The chain joins TRBV27 to TRBJ2-5; 13 nucleotides align to TRBD2. Trimming took 5 bases from V and 8 from J; bases not matched to a gene: 14. Per germline, CDR1 MNHEY and CDR2 SMNVEV (reference sequence). The CDR3 covers 17 residues.

CDR3 DNA: TGTGCCAGCGCGAGGGGTACCTACGAGCAGTACTTC. Translated: CASARGTYEQYF. The chain employs TRBV6-5 and TRBJ2-7; D may match TRBD1 or TRBD2 (5 bases each). There are 12 residues in the CDR3. Germline CDR1 MNHEY, CDR2 SVGAGI. Trimming removed 8 bases at V and 2 bases at J, with 10 bases between.

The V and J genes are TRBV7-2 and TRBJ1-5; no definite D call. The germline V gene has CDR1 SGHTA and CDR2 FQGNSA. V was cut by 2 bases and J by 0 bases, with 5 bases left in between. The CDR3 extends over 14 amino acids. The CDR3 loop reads CASSLRSSNQPQHF. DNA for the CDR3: TGTGCCAGCAGCTTACGGTCTAGCAATCAGCCCCAGCATTTT.

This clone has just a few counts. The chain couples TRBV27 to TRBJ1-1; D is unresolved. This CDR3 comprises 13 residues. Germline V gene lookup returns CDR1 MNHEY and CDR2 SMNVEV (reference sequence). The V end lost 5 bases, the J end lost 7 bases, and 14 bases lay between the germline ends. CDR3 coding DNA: TGTGCCAGCAGTCCAGCACCCGGGATTGAAGCTTTCTTT. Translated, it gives CASSPAPGIEAFF.

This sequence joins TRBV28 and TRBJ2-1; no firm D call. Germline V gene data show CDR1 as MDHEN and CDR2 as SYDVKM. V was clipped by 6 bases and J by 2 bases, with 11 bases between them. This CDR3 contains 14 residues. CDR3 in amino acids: CASRIRPTYNEQFF. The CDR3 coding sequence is TGTGCCAGCAGGATACGCCCAACCTACAATGAGCAGTTCTTC.

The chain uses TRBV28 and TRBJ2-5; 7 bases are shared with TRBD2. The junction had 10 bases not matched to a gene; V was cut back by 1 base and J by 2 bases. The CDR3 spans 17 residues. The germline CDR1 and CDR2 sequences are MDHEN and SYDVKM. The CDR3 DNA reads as TGTGCCAGCAGTTTATTAGGTGGGAGGGCCTTACAAGAGACCCAGTACTTC. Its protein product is CASSLLGGRALQETQYF.

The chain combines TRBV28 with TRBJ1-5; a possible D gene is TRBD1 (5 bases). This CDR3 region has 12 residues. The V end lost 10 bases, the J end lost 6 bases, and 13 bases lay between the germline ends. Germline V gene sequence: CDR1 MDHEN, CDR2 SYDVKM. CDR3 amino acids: CANQGLGQPQHF. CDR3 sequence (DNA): TGTGCCAACCAGGGATTGGGTCAGCCCCAGCATTTT.

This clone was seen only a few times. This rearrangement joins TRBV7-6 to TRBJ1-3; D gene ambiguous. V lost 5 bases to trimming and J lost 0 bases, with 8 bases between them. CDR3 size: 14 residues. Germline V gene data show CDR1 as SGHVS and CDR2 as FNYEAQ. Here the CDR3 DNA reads TGTGCCAGCAGCCGAACAGTCTCTGGAAACACCATATATTTT. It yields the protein CASSRTVSGNTIYF.

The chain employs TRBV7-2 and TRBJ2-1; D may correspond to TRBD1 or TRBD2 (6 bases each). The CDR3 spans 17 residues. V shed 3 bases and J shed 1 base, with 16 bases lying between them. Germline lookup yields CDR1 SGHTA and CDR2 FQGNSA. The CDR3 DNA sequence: TGTGCCAGCAGCTTCCTACTCAGGGGACTGTCCTACAATGAGCAGTTCTTC. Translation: CASSFLLRGLSYNEQFF. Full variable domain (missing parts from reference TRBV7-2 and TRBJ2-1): GAGVSQSPSNKVTEKGKDVELRCDPISGHTALYWYRQSLGQGLEFLIYFQGNSAPDKSGLPSDRFSAERTGGSVSTLTIQRTQQEDSAVYLCASSFLLRGLSYNEQFFGPGTRLTVL.

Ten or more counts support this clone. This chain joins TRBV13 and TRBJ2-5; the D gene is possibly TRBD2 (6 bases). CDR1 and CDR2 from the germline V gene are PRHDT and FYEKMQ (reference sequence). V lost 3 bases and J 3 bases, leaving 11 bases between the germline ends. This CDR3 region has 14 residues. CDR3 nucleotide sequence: TGTGCCAGCAGCTTGAGACGGAGGGAAGAGACCCAGTACTTC. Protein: CASSLRRREETQYF.

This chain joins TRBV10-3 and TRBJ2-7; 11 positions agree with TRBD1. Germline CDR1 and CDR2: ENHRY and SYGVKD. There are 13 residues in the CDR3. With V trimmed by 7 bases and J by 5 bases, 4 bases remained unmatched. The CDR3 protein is CAIIGTGGHEQYF. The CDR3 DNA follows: TGTGCCATCATCGGGACAGGGGGTCACGAGCAGTACTTC.

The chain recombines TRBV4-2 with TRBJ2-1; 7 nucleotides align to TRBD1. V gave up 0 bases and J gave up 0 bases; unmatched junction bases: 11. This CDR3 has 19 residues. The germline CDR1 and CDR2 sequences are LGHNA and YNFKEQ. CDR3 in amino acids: CASSQEEGAAGSSYNEQFF. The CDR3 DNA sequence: TGTGCCAGCAGCCAAGAAGAGGGGGCAGCTGGAAGCTCCTACAATGAGCAGTTCTTC.

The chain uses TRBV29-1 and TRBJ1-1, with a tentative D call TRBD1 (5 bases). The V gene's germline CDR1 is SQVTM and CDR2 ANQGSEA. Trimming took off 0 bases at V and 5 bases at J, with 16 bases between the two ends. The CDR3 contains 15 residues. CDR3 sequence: CSVEDKFGGGTEAFF. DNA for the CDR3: TGCAGCGTTGAAGATAAATTCGGCGGGGGGACTGAAGCTTTCTTT.

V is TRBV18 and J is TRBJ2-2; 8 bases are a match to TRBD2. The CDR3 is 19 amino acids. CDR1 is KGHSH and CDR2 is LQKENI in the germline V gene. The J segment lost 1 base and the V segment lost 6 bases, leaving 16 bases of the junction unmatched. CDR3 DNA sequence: TGTGCCAGCTCCCCTACCGGACCGACCAGCGGGAGGAACACCGGGGAGCTGTTTTTT. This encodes CASSPTGPTSGRNTGELFF.